This TCR beta chain was profiled in a study of OX40 agonist ivuxolimab in advanced cancers. Study-wide results and limits: Researchers did not determine the expanded peripheral T cells' antigen specificity.

Data came from immunoSEQ multiplex PCR; TCRdb stores just in-frame clones and leaves some out. Of about 70,000 clones in the sample, 85% to 90% were seen once. Germline CDR1 is LGHNA and CDR2 is YNFKEQ. This CDR3 region has 16 residues. V shed 4 bases, J shed 7 bases, and the junction held 11 bases outside the gene matches. This clone has only a few counts. Its antigen remains unknown. This TCR derives from an adult with an advanced solid tumor such as melanoma, head and neck, liver or kidney cancer. Sequenced here: CD4+ or CD8+ T cells sorted from blood, sampled in a trial of the OX40 agonist ivuxolimab. The rearrangement joins TRBV4-2 to TRBJ2-1; 9 bases align to TRBD2. For the CDR3, the DNA is TGTGCCAGCAGCCTTACCCCGGCTAGCGGGATTAATGAGCAGTTCTTC. It codes for CASSLTPASGINEQFF.